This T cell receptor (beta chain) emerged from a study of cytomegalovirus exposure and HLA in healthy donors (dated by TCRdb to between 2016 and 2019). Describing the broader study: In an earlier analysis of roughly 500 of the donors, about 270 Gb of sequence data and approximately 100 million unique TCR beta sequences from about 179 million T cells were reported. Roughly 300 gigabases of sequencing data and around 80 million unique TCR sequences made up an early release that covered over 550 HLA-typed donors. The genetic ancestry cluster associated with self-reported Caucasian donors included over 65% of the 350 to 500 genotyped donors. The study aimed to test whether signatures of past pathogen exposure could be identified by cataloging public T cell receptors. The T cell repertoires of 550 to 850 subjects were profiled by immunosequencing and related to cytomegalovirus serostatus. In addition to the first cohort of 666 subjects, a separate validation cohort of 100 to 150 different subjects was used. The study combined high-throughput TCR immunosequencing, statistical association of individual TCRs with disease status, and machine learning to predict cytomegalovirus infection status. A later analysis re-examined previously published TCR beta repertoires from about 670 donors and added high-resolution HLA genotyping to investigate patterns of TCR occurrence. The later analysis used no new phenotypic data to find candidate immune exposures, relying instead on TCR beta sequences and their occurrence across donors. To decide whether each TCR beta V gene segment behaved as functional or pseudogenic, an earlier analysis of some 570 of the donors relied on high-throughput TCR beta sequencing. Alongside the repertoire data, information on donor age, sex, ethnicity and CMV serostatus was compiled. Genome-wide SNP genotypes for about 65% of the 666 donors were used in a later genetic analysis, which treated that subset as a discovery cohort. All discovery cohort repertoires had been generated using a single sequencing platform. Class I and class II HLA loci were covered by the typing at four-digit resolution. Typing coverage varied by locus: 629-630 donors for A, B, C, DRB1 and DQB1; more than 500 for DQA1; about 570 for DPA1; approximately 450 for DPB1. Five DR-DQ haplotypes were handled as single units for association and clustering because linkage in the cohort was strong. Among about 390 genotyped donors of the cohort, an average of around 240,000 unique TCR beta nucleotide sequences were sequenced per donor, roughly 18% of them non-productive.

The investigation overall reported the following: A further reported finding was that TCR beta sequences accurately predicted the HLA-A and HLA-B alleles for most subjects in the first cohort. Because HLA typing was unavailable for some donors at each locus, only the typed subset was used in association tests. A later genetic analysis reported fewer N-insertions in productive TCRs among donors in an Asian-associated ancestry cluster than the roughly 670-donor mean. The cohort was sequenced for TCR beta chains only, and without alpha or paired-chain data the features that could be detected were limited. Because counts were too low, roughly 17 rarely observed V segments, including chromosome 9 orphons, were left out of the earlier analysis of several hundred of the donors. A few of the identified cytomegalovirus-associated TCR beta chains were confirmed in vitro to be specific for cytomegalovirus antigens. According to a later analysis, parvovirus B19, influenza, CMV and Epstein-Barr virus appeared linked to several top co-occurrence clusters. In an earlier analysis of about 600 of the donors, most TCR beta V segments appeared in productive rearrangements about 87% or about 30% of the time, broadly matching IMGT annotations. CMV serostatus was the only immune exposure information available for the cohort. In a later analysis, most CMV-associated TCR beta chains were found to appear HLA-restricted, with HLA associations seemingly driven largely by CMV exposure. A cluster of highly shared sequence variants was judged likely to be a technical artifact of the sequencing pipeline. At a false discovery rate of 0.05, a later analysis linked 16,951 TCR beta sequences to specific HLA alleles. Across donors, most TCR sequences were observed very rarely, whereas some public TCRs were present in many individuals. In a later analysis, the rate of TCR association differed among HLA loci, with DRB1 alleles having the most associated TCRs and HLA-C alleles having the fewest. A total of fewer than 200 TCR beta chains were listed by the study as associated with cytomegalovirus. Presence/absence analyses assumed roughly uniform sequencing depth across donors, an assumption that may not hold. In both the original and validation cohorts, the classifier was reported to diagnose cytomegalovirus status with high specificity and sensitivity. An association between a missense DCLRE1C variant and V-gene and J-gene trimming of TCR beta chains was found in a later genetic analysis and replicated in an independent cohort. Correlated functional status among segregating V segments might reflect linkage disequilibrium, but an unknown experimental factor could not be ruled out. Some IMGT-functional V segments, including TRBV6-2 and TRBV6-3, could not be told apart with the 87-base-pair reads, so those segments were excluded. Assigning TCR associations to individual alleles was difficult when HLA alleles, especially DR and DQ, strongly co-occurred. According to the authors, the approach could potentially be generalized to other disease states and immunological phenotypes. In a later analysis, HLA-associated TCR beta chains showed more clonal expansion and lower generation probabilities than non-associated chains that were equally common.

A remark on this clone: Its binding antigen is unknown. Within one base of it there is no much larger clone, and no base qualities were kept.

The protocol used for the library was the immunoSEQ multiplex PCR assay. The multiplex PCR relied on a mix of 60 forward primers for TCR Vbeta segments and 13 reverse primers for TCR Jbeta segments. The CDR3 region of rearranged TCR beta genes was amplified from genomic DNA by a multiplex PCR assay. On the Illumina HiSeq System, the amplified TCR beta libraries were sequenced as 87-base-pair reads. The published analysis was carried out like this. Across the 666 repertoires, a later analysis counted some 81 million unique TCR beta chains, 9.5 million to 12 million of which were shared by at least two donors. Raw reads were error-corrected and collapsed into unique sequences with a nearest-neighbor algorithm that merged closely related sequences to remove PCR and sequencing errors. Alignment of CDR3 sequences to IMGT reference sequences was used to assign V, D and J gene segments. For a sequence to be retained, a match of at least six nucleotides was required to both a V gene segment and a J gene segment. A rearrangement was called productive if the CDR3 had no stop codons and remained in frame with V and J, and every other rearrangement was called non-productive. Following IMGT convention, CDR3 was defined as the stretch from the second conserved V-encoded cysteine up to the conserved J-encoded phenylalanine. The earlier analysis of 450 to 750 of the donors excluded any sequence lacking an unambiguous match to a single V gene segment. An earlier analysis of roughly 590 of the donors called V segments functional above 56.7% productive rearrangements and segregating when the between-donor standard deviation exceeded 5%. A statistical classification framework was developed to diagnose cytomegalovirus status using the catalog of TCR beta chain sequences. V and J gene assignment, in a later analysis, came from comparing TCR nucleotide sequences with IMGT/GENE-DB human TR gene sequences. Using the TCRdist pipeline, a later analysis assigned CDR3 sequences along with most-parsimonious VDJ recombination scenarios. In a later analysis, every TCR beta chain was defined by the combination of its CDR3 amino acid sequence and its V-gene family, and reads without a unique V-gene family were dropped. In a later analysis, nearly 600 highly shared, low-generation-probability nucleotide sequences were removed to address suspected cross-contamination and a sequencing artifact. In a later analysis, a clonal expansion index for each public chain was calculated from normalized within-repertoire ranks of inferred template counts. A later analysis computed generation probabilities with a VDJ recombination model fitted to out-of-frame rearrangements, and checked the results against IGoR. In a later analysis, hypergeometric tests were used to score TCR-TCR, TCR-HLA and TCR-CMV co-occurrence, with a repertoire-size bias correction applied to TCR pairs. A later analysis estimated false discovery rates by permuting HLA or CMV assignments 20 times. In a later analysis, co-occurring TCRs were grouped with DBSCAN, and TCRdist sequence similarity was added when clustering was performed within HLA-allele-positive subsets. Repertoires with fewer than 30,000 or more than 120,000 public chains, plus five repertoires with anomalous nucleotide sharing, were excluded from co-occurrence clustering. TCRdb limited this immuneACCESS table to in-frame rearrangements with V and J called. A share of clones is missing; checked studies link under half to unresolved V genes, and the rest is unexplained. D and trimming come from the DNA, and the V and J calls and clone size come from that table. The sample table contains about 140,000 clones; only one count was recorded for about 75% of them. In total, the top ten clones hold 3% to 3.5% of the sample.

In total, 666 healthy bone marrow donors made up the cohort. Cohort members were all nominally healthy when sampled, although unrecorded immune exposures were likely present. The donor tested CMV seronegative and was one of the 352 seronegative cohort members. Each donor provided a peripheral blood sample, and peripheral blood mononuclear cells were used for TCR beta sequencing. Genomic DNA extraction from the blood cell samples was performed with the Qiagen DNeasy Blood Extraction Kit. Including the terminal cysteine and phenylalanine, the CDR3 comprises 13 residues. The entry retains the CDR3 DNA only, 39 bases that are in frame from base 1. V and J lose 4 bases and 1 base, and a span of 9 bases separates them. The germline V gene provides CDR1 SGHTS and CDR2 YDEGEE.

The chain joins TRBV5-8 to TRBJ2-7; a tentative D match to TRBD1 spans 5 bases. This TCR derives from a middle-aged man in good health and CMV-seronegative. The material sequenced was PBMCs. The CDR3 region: CASSRQRSYEQYF. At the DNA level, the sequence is TGTGCCAGCAGCCGACAGCGATCCTACGAGCAGTACTTC.